Listed below are T cell receptor beta chains from one sample, sequenced in a study of graft-versus-host responses after intestinal transplantation. Only in-frame clones appear in the TCRdb table, and some are missing; sequencing was by immunoSEQ multiplex PCR. In the table there are about 97,000 clones, about 93% of which are singletons. The starting material was PBMCs, obtained around 68 weeks after intestinal transplant. The receptors here all came from a human patient who received an intestinal transplant, so some T cells may come from the graft donor. CDR3s include the opening cysteine and the closing phenylalanine or tryptophan. A D gene is named only where the DNA matches it firmly. Only part of the rows carry a size: once, few, many, or a class if the clone is expanded.

>TRBV11-2|TRBJ1-6|-|-
CASSLGQSSYNSPLHF
TGTGCCAGCAGCTTAGGTCAGAGCTCCTATAATTCACCCCTCCACTTT
>TRBV4-1|TRBJ2-7|-|-
CASSQDAASSSYEQYF
TGCGCCAGCAGCCAAGATGCGGCGTCGAGCTCCTACGAGCAGTACTTC
>TRBV2|TRBJ1-6|TRBD1|-
CASRDRGADSPLHF
TGTGCCAGCAGGGACAGGGGCGCTGATTCACCCCTCCACTTT
>TRBV27|TRBJ2-7|-|few
CASTNSYEQYF
TGTGCCAGCACCAACTCCTACGAGCAGTACTTC
>TRBV27|TRBJ2-2|-|-
CASSFGARGRAGELFF
TGTGCCAGCAGTTTTGGGGCTAGAGGTCGGGCCGGGGAGCTGTTTTTT
>TRBV2|TRBJ2-7|-|-
CASSEGRQHYYEQYF
TGTGCCAGCAGTGAAGGAAGACAGCACTACTACGAGCAGTACTTC
>TRBV7-8|TRBJ2-2|TRBD1|once
CASSLGSQGATGELFF
TGTGCCAGCAGCTTAGGGTCACAGGGGGCGACCGGGGAGCTGTTTTTT
>TRBV5-4|TRBJ2-1|-|-
CASSLLGGTYNEQFF
TGTGCCAGCAGCTTGCTTGGGGGAACCTACAATGAGCAGTTCTTC
>TRBV6-4|TRBJ1-1|-|-
CASSETGNGEAFF
TGTGCCAGCAGTGAAACAGGGAATGGTGAAGCTTTCTTT
>TRBV13|TRBJ2-7|-|-
CASSFGQISYEQYF
TGTGCCAGCAGCTTCGGGCAGATCTCCTACGAGCAGTACTTC
>TRBV18|TRBJ1-3|-|-
CASSPTGPEPSGNTIYF
TGTGCCAGCTCCCCGACCGGACCCGAACCCTCTGGAAACACCATATATTTT
>TRBV4-1|TRBJ1-1|-|-
CASSPQMYTEAFF
TGCGCCAGCAGCCCTCAAATGTACACTGAAGCTTTCTTT
>TRBV5-8|TRBJ2-3|-|-
CASSLMGGIEDTQYF
TGTGCCAGCAGCTTGATGGGGGGCATCGAAGATACGCAGTATTTT
>TRBV6-1|TRBJ2-7|-|-
CASTEPGGSYEQYF
TGTGCCAGCACCGAGCCCGGGGGCTCCTACGAGCAGTACTTC
>TRBV4-2|TRBJ2-6|-|-
CASSQELGAGANVLTF
TGTGCCAGCAGCCAAGAGTTGGGGGCTGGGGCCAACGTCCTGACTTTC
>TRBV6-5|TRBJ2-3|-|-
CASSYRGATTDTQYF
TGTGCCAGCAGTTACCGCGGGGCGACCACAGATACGCAGTATTTT
>TRBV7-3|TRBJ2-2|TRBD1|-
CASSPPTGGRRTGELFF
TGTGCCAGCAGCCCCCCGACAGGGGGCAGGAGGACCGGGGAGCTGTTTTTT
>TRBV5-5|TRBJ2-7|-|-
CASSFQAGDSYEQYF
TGTGCCAGCAGCTTCCAAGCGGGGGACAGCTACGAGCAGTACTTC
>TRBV29-1|TRBJ1-2|-|-
CSVEDLRTPGGYGYTF
TGCAGCGTTGAAGATCTTCGGACCCCTGGGGGCTATGGCTACACCTTC
>TRBV2|TRBJ1-1|-|-
CASRGVPSTEAFF
TGTGCCAGCAGAGGCGTCCCGTCCACTGAAGCTTTCTTT
>TRBV11-2|TRBJ1-4|-|-
CASSGGWGFAEKLFF
TGTGCCAGCAGCGGTGGTTGGGGGTTTGCGGAAAAACTGTTTTTT
>TRBV2|TRBJ2-5|-|-
CASSDRWETQYF
TGTGCCAGCAGTGATCGGTGGGAGACCCAGTACTTC
>TRBV13|TRBJ2-3|TRBD2|-
CASSSSGGGATDTQYF
TGTGCCAGCAGCTCGTCCGGCGGGGGGGCAACAGATACGCAGTATTTT
>TRBV2|TRBJ1-1|-|-
CASIRDGQGTEAFF
TGTGCCAGCATTCGGGACGGCCAGGGCACTGAAGCTTTCTTT
>TRBV6-5|TRBJ1-2|-|-
CASSGGHNYNYGYTF
TGTGCCAGCAGCGGGGGACACAACTACAACTATGGCTACACCTTC
>TRBV29-1|TRBJ2-7|-|-
CSVETAGEPYEQYF
TGCAGCGTTGAGACAGCAGGGGAACCCTACGAGCAGTACTTC
>TRBV5-1|TRBJ2-3|-|once
CASSLGGKDTQYF
TGCGCCAGCAGCTTGGGGGGTAAAGATACGCAGTATTTT
>TRBV6-4|TRBJ1-1|-|-
CASSDSAGNTEAFF
TGTGCCAGCAGTGACTCGGCAGGGAACACTGAAGCTTTCTTT